This T cell receptor beta chain was found in a study of blood T cell repertoires in COVID-19. Trimming at V came to 3 bases and at J to 3 bases, leaving 5 bases not matched to a gene. The germline CDR1 and CDR2 sequences are SGHTA and FQGNSA. CDR3 length: 15 amino acids. Clones were sequenced by immunoSEQ multiplex PCR, and TCRdb holds only the in-frame ones, with some missing. Of around 250,000 clones listed, roughly 85% were seen once; the top ten hold 6.6%. What was sequenced was PBMCs or T cells enriched from blood (not recorded which). This chain connects TRBV7-2 to TRBJ2-1, with 7 bases matching TRBD2. The origin of this receptor is a woman between 50 and 59 years old who had been exposed to COVID-19. Written as DNA, the CDR3 is TGTGCCAGCAGCTTGGGAGCGGGGCTCTACAATGAGCAGTTCTTC. Protein product: CASSLGAGLYNEQFF.